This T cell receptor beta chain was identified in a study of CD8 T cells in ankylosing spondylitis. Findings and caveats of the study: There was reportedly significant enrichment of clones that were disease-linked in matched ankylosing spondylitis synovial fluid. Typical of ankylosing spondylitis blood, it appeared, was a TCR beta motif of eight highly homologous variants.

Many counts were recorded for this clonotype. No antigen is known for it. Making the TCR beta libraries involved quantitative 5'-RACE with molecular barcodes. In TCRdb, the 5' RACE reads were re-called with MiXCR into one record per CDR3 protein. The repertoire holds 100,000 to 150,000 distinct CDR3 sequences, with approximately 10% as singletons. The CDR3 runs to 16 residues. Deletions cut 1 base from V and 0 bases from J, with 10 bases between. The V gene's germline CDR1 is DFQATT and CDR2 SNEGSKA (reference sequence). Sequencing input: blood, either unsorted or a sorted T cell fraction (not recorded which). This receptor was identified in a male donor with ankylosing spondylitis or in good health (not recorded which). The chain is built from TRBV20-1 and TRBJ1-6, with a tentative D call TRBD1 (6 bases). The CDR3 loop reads CSARVGTLSYNSPLHF. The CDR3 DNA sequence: TGCAGTGCTAGAGTGGGGACACTCTCCTATAATTCACCCCTCCACTTT.